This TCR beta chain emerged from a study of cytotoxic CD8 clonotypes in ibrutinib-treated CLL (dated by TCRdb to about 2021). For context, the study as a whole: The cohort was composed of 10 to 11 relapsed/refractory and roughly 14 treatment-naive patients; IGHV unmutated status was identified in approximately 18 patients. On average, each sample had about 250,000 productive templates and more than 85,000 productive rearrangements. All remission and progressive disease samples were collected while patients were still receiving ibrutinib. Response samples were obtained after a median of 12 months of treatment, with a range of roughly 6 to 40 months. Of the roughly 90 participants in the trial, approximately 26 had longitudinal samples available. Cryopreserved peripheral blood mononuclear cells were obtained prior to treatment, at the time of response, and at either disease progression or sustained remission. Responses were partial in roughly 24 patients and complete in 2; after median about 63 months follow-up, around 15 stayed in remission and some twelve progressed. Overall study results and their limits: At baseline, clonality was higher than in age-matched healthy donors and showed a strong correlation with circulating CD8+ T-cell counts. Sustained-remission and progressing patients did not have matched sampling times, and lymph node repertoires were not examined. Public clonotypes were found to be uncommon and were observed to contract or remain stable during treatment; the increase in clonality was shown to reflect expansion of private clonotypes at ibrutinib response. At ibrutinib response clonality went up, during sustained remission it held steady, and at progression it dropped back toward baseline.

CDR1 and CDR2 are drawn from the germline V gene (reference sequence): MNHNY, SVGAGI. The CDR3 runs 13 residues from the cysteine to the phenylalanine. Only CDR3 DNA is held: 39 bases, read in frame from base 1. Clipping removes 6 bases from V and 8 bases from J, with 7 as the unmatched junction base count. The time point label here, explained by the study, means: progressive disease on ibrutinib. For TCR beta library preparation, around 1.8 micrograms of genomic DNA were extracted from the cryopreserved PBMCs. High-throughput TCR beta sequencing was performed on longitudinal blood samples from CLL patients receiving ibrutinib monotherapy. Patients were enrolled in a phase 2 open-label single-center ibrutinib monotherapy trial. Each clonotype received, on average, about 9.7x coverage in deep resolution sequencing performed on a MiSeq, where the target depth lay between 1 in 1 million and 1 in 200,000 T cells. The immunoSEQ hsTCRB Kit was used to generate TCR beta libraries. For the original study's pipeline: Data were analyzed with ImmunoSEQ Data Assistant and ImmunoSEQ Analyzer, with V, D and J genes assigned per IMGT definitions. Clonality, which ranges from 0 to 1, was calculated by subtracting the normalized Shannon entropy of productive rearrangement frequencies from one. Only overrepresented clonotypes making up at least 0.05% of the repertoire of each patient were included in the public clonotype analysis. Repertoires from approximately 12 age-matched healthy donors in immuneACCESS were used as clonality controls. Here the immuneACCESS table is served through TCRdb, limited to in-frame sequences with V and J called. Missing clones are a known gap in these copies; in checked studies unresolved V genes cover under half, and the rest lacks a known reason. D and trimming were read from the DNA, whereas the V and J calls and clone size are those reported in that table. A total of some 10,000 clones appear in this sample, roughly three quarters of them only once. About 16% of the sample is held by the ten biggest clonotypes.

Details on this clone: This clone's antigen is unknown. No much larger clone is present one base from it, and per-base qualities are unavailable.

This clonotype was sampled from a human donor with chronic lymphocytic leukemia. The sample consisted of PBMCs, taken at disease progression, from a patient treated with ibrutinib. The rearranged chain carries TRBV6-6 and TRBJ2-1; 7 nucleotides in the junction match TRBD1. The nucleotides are TGTGCCAGCAGACCTACAGGGGAACATGAGCAGTTCTTC. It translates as CASRPTGEHEQFF.